This T cell receptor beta chain was found in a study of control samples from healthy donors and cancer patients. This table comes from immunoSEQ multiplex PCR, and its TCRdb copy is limited to in-frame clones, with some not included. The sample yields roughly 150,000 clones, almost 90% seen once. Germline-derived CDR1 and CDR2 are MNHEY and SVGEGT. The CDR3 contains 13 residues. V lost 2 bases, J lost 3 bases, and 7 bases lay in between. J is TRBJ1-2 and V is TRBV6-2 or TRBV6-3, with D uncertain. The sequencing input was blood. The source of this sequence is a man aged 18-30 years in good health. This CDR3 reads CASSYRPDYGYTF. CDR3 DNA: TGTGCCAGCAGTTACAGGCCAGACTATGGCTACACCTTC.